This T cell receptor (beta chain) was documented in a study of human T cells and chemical hapten exposure. Unfractionated whole blood was the source of the extracted total RNA. This clonotype was observed a handful of times. No antigen is known for it. Study-wide results and limits: Following DPC sensitization, TCRs present above 1 in 1000 frequency showed no change.

Attachment of unique molecular identifiers to individual cDNA molecules was performed in the library. TCRdb reprocessed the 5' RACE reads with MiXCR, giving one entry per CDR3 protein. The table lists about 140,000 distinct CDR3 sequences, 4.1% of them singletons. This clonotype was obtained from a female donor in good health.

Written as DNA, the CDR3 is TGTGCCAGCAGGACTCGTGGATTGAGCACAGATACGCAGTATTTT. Its protein product is CASRTRGLSTDTQYF. The chain combines TRBV3-1 with TRBJ2-3; no reliable D call. With 6 bases removed from V and 0 bases from J, the gap between germline ends came to 13 bases. This CDR3 region has 15 residues. CDR1 is LGHDT, CDR2 YNNKEL, per germline (reference sequence).